The 29 T cell receptor beta chains below all came from one sample that was sequenced in a study of identifying expanded T cells in peripheral blood. Produced via immunoSEQ multiplex PCR; TCRdb's table is partial and in-frame only. The profile shows about 85,000 clones, more than 75% of them singletons. Source material: blood. The receptor set was obtained from a person between 18 and 75 years old in good health.

The V call is TRBV5-1, the J call TRBJ2-7; tentative D call: TRBD2 (6 bases). Germline V gene lookup returns CDR1 SGHRS and CDR2 YFSETQ. V was trimmed by 5 bases and J by 5 bases, leaving 11 bases between them. This CDR3 comprises 12 residues. Here the CDR3 DNA reads TGCGCCAGCAGTTGGAGGGACGACGAGCAGTACTTC. Its protein product is CASSWRDDEQYF. The full variable domain, rest sourced from reference TRBV5-1 and TRBJ2-7, is KAGVTQTPRYLIKTRGQQVTLSCSPISGHRSVSWYQQTPGQGLQFLFEYFSETQRNKGNFPGRFSGRQFSNSRSEMNVSTLELGDSALYLCASSWRDDEQYFGPGTRLTVT.

The chain links TRBV11-2 to TRBJ1-3; tentatively, D is TRBD1 (5 bases). Germline lookup yields CDR1 SGHAT and CDR2 FQNNGV. V dropped 2 bases and J dropped 0 bases, with 14 bases sitting between them. The CDR3 is 17 residues long. In nucleotides, the CDR3 is TGTGCCAGCAGCTTAAGGGGCAGGACCAGCTCTGGAAACACCATATATTTT. Protein sequence: CASSLRGRTSSGNTIYF.

The gene calls are TRBV28 and TRBJ2-3; the match to TRBD2 covers 8 bases. This CDR3 is 15 amino acids long. In germline, CDR1 is MDHEN, CDR2 SYDVKM. V trimming: 2 bases; J trimming: 6 bases; junction bases outside the gene matches: 7. CDR3 DNA sequence: TGTGCCAGCAGTTTAGCGGGGGGTCGGGTTGATACGCAGTATTTT. It codes for CASSLAGGRVDTQYF.

The chain links TRBV19 to TRBJ1-2; D gene unclear. V shed 6 bases and J shed 7 bases, with 21 bases lying between them. The length of the CDR3 is 15 residues. The germline CDR1 and CDR2 sequences are LNHDA and SQIVND (reference sequence). This chain's CDR3 is CASSLSLLGLPGYTF. CDR3 coding DNA: TGTGCCAGTAGCCTTTCCCTGCTCGGGCTTCCTGGCTACACCTTC.

This chain joins TRBV13 and TRBJ2-1; D is ambiguous. Trimming took 3 bases from V and 0 from J, leaving 9 bases between them. The germline CDR1 and CDR2 sequences are PRHDT and FYEKMQ (reference sequence). The CDR3 is 15 amino acids. The CDR3 nucleotides read TGTGCCAGCAGCTTCGAGCGTAGCTCCTACAATGAGCAGTTCTTC. Encoded protein: CASSFERSSYNEQFF.

The rearrangement uses TRBV27 and TRBJ2-7; TRBD2 aligns across 9 bases. This CDR3 contains 17 residues. J was trimmed by 2 bases and V by 1 base; bases with no gene match: 9. CDR1 is MNHEY, CDR2 SMNVEV, per germline (reference sequence). CDR3 sequence (DNA): TGTGCCAGCAGTTTATTAGGTAGCGGGGGCCCCCCCTACGAGCAGTACTTC. It specifies CASSLLGSGGPPYEQYF.

V usage is TRBV14 and J usage is TRBJ2-1, with 9 positions matching TRBD2. From germline, CDR1 is SGHDN and CDR2 FVKESK. The CDR3 is made up of 23 amino acids. After removal of 3 bases from V and 3 bases from J, the junction contained 27 bases not matched to a gene. The CDR3 DNA sequence: TGTGCCAGCAGCCATTGGATTTCCCTGTGGGGGGCCCGTCTAGCGGGGTACTACAATGAGCAGTTCTTC. Protein sequence: CASSHWISLWGARLAGYYNEQFF.

This chain's CDR3 is CAWSGGTVTYEQYF. CDR3 DNA: TGTGCCTGGAGTGGTGGGACGGTAACCTACGAGCAGTACTTC. This chain connects TRBV30 to TRBJ2-7; D might be TRBD1 or TRBD2, each matching 5 bases. Trimming pared 1 base from V and 2 bases from J, leaving 12 bases between. The V gene's germline CDR1 is GTSNPN and CDR2 SVGIG (reference sequence). This CDR3 spans 14 amino acids.

The V gene is TRBV19, the J gene TRBJ1-5; D possibly corresponds to TRBD1 (5 bases). The CDR3 has 14 residues. V was clipped by 5 bases and J by 6 bases, with 14 bases between them. Germline V gene sequence: CDR1 LNHDA, CDR2 SQIVND (reference sequence). The CDR3 reads CASSAGVWGQPQHF. The CDR3 coding sequence is TGTGCCAGTAGTGCGGGGGTTTGGGGTCAGCCCCAGCATTTT.

This clone has only one observation. The V gene is TRBV2, the J gene TRBJ2-1, with 8 bases that match TRBD2. Per the germline V gene, CDR1 is SNHLY and CDR2 is FYNNEI. The CDR3 length is 17 residues. The junction had 6 bases not matched to a gene; V was cut back by 0 bases and J by 2 bases. For the CDR3, the DNA is TGTGCCAGCAGTGAAGCCAGACGGGGGGGTCCCTACAATGAGCAGTTCTTC. Translating gives CASSEARRGGPYNEQFF.

This clone was detected once. CDR3 residues: CASSTGPGTDTQYF. CDR3 sequence (DNA): TGTGCCAGTAGTACCGGACCCGGTACGGATACGCAGTATTTT. The rearrangement links TRBV19 to TRBJ2-3; D remains ambiguous. The CDR3 spans 14 residues. Deletions cut 4 bases from V and 6 bases from J, with 14 bases between. CDR1 is LNHDA, CDR2 SQIVND, per germline (reference sequence).

This chain links TRBV6-6 with TRBJ1-5; 7 nucleotides line up with TRBD1. Per the germline V gene, CDR1 is MNHNY and CDR2 is SVGAGI (reference sequence). Trimming removed 6 bases from V and 7 bases from J; junction bases left unmatched: 3. CDR3 length equals 12 residues. In DNA form, the CDR3 reads TGTGCCAGCAGGACAGGGAACCAGCCCCAGCATTTT. Translating it yields CASRTGNQPQHF.

The chain couples TRBV7-9 to TRBJ1-6; tentatively, D is TRBD1 (5 bases). The CDR3 sequence is 16 residues long. With 5 bases removed from V and 4 bases from J, the gap between germline ends came to 15 bases. Per the germline V gene, CDR1 is SEHNR and CDR2 is FQNEAQ (reference sequence). The CDR3 coding sequence is TGTGCCAGCAGCCCCCCCTCCCAGGGTTATAATTCACCCCTCCACTTT. This sequence encodes CASSPPSQGYNSPLHF.

The chain joins TRBV13 to TRBJ2-7; 9 positions agree with TRBD1. CDR1 is PRHDT and CDR2 is FYEKMQ in the germline V gene (reference sequence). The CDR3 is 14 amino acids. With 4 bases clipped from V and 2 bases from J, the junction kept 3 bases outside the gene matches. The CDR3 nucleotides are TGTGCCAGCAGCTCGGGACAGGGCGCCTACGAGCAGTACTTC. Translation gives CASSSGQGAYEQYF.

The chain recombines TRBV5-6 with TRBJ2-7; D possibly corresponds to TRBD1 (5 bases). This CDR3 comprises 14 residues. The V end lost 3 bases, the J end lost 0 bases, and 10 bases lay between the germline ends. Germline V gene sequence: CDR1 SGHDT, CDR2 YYEEEE. For the CDR3, the DNA is TGTGCCAGCAGCTGGGGTAGGGGCTCCTACGAGCAGTACTTC. Encoded protein: CASSWGRGSYEQYF. Looking up the rest from reference TRBV5-6 and TRBJ2-7 gives the full variable domain: DAGVTQSPTHLIKTRGQQVTLRCSPKSGHDTVSWYQQALGQGPQFIFQYYEEEERQRGNFPDRFSGHQFPNYSSELNVNALLLGDSALYLCASSWGRGSYEQYFGPGTRLTVT.

The rearrangement joins TRBV10-1 to TRBJ2-2; a weak D match, TRBD2 (6 bases). The CDR3 length is 14 residues. Deletions cut 6 bases from V and 5 bases from J, with 13 bases between. Germline V gene data show CDR1 as WNHNN and CDR2 as SYGVQD (reference sequence). The CDR3 protein is CASRGGTETGELFF. The CDR3 DNA reads as TGCGCCAGCAGGGGGGGAACGGAGACCGGGGAGCTGTTTTTT.

The gene calls are TRBV6-5 and TRBJ1-6; D gene unclear. From germline, CDR1 is MNHEY and CDR2 SVGAGI. The V end was cut by 6 bases, the J end by 9 bases, with 18 bases between. The CDR3 consists of 15 residues. Here the CDR3 DNA reads TGTGCCAGCAGCGTCTCCGGGATGGAGGGTTCACCCCTCCACTTT. Translating it yields CASSVSGMEGSPLHF.

This clone was seen only a few times. This chain links TRBV5-4 with TRBJ1-2; tentative D call: TRBD1 (5 bases). From germline, CDR1 is SGHNT and CDR2 YYREEE (reference sequence). V was clipped by 4 bases and J by 4 bases, with 11 bases between them. The CDR3 length is 13 residues. The CDR3 DNA reads as TGTGCCAGCAGCATTCAGGGTAGCTATGGCTACACCTTC. Its translation is CASSIQGSYGYTF.

The V gene is TRBV4-3, the J gene TRBJ2-2; 8 nucleotides agree with TRBD2. Germline assignment: CDR1 LGHNA and CDR2 YSLEER. With V trimmed by 0 bases and J by 4 bases, 7 bases remained unmatched. The CDR3 has 17 amino acids. The CDR3 DNA reads as TGCGCCAGCAGCCAAGATTTCGGGGGGGCGCTCACCGGGGAGCTGTTTTTT. Amino acids: CASSQDFGGALTGELFF.

This clone was seen just once. The chain uses TRBV4-3 and TRBJ1-2; D is unresolved. V lost 0 bases to trimming and J lost 3 bases, with 11 bases between them. There are 15 residues in the CDR3. CDR1 is LGHNA and CDR2 is YSLEER in the germline V gene. The CDR3 region is CASSQEQGRDYGYTF. CDR3 nucleotide sequence: TGCGCCAGCAGCCAAGAACAAGGGAGGGACTATGGCTACACCTTC.

The chain joins TRBV11-2 to TRBJ2-6; 9 bases align to TRBD1. Germline CDR1 SGHAT, CDR2 FQNNGV. V lost 5 bases to trimming and J lost 0 bases; unmatched junction nucleotides: 5. The CDR3 is 17 amino acids. The CDR3 region is CASSPGQGHSGANVLTF. Written as DNA, the CDR3 is TGTGCCAGCAGCCCGGGACAGGGACACTCTGGGGCCAACGTCCTGACTTTC.

This sequence joins TRBV18 and TRBJ2-7; no clear D. The germline V gene has CDR1 KGHSH and CDR2 LQKENI. V lost 3 bases and J 2 bases, leaving 8 bases between the germline ends. The CDR3 extends over 13 amino acids. CDR3 sequence: CASSPGPAYEQYF. The CDR3 DNA reads as TGTGCCAGCTCACCGGGCCCCGCCTACGAGCAGTACTTC.

The CDR3 is CAWTYRGGGTYEQYF. For the CDR3, the DNA is TGTGCCTGGACCTACAGGGGAGGGGGTACCTACGAGCAGTACTTC. The gene calls are TRBV30 and TRBJ2-7; TRBD1 or TRBD2 may be the D gene (7 bases each). CDR3 length equals 15 residues. In germline, CDR1 is GTSNPN, CDR2 SVGIG (reference sequence). The V end was cut by 4 bases, the J end by 2 bases, with 18 bases between.

The CDR3 sequence is CASSLGRTGSEGYTF. The CDR3 bases are TGCGCCAGCAGCTTGGGGAGGACAGGGAGTGAAGGCTACACCTTC. This sequence joins TRBV5-1 and TRBJ1-2, with 8 bases fitting TRBD1. CDR3 size: 15 residues. With 0 bases clipped from V and 8 bases from J, the junction kept 9 bases outside the gene matches. Germline loops: CDR1 SGHRS, CDR2 YFSETQ.

This sequence joins TRBV6-5 and TRBJ2-1; 13 nucleotides match TRBD2. The CDR3 runs to 16 residues. CDR1 is MNHEY and CDR2 is SVGAGI in the germline V gene. The ends lost 0 bases at V and 4 bases at J; junction bases unmatched: 0. Here the CDR3 reads CASSYSTSGGYNEQFF. The CDR3, as DNA: TGTGCCAGCAGTTACTCGACTAGCGGGGGGTACAATGAGCAGTTCTTC.

The chain recombines TRBV6-5 with TRBJ2-3; maybe TRBD2 (6 bases). The CDR3 has 13 residues. The V gene lost 4 bases and the J gene lost 1 base, with 6 bases spanning the gap. Germline CDR1 and CDR2: MNHEY and SVGAGI. This chain's CDR3 is CASSSGGTDTQYF. The CDR3 DNA reads TGTGCCAGCAGTTCGGGGGGCACAGATACGCAGTATTTT.

V gene TRBV5-4 combines with J gene TRBJ1-6; 8 positions match TRBD1. V shed 4 bases, J shed 7 bases, and the junction held 7 bases outside the gene matches. Germline-derived CDR1 and CDR2 are SGHNT and YYREEE (reference sequence). The CDR3 covers 15 residues. The CDR3 sequence: CASSTDRGSNSPLHF. The CDR3 coding sequence is TGTGCCAGCAGCACCGACAGGGGTAGCAATTCACCCCTCCACTTT.

The chain joins TRBV4-2 to TRBJ2-5; the match to TRBD2 covers 7 bases. CDR1 and CDR2 from the germline V gene are LGHNA and YNFKEQ. CDR3 size: 22 residues. V lost 1 base, J lost 1 base, and 24 bases stayed unmatched. CDR3: CASSQASWVGRGIPGGQETQYF. CDR3 nucleotides: TGTGCCAGCAGCCAAGCCTCTTGGGTGGGGCGGGGGATCCCGGGGGGCCAAGAGACCCAGTACTTC.

The V and J genes are TRBV4-3 and TRBJ2-7, with 9 positions matching TRBD1. The CDR3 contains 14 residues. Germline V gives CDR1 LGHNA, CDR2 YSLEER. V was pared by 8 bases and J by 5 bases, with 10 bases of the junction left unmatched. The DNA of the CDR3 is TGCGCCAGCTTGTTCGACAGGGGGATCAACGAGCAGTACTTC. It yields the protein CASLFDRGINEQYF.